The entry below gives a single TCR beta chain sequence along with its context. This clonotype was seen at least ten times. Its antigen is unknown. No much larger clonotype is one base removed from it; base qualities were not supplied. Per the publication, the time point label means: longitudinal time-point 3. Blood bank volunteers in Maryland, USA served as the healthy controls. For the unsorted PBMC libraries, 2 million PBMCs were stored in RNAlater at -80 degrees C until RNA extraction and were used to generate the libraries. Peripheral blood underwent Ficoll-Hypaque density gradient centrifugation to isolate PBMCs, which were then cryopreserved in liquid nitrogen. The sample originates from a study of neurological immune-mediated disorders (dated by TCRdb to the late 2010s). Regarding the research as a whole: Peripheral blood TCR-beta repertoires from HTLV-I-associated myelopathy (HAM/TSP) patients, multiple sclerosis patients and healthy controls were compared by UMI-based sequencing. The 106 TCR-beta libraries included longitudinal samples, technical triplicates and paired sorted CD4+ and CD8+ T-cell subsets alongside PBMC samples. Longitudinal HAM/TSP and healthy donors had 3 time-points each (about 3-45 month intervals). The cohort included 60 to 70 subjects: around 15 with HAM/TSP, approximately 34 with multiple sclerosis, and around 20 healthy controls. The full study reports these points: TCR clonal expansion was highest in HAM/TSP patients and lowest in MS patients, with MS patients falling below even healthy controls. No identical CDR3 amino acid sequences were shared among expanded clones across subjects, suggesting private TCR-beta repertoires in all groups.

Per the germline V gene, SGHTA is the CDR1 and FQGNSA is the CDR2. At the junction V is shortened by 4 bases and J by 6 bases, with 18 bases in between. From cysteine to phenylalanine, the CDR3 is 15 amino acids long. CDR3 DNA only is kept here, 45 bases in frame from base 1. To synthesize cDNA, template-switch 5'RACE was performed with a primer carrying a 10-nucleotide random unique molecular identifier so that each TCR transcript was tagged. Each sequencing run produced over 180 million TCR-beta sequences covering 15-18 subjects. The RNeasy kit was used for extraction of total RNA. TCR-beta VDJ regions were amplified with primers for the TCR constant region and the 5'RACE anchor, using the KAPA Real-time Library Amplification kit. Sample indexes and Illumina adaptors were added in a first PCR, and a second PCR then increased library yield. After purification with Ampure beads, the TCR product of roughly 650 bp was size-selected on a 2% E-gel SizeSelection system. Library quality was checked on a Bioanalyzer, concentration was measured with Qubit, and libraries were quantified with the Kapa Library Quantification kit before pooling. An Illumina HiSeq 2500 sequenced the libraries paired-end 2 x 150 bp. To increase sequence diversity, roughly 23-30% phiX was spiked into each library pool. Per the original workflow: The quality-filtered reads were processed with the UMI-based MiGEC pipeline, whose error correction step removed more than 85% of the raw TCR sequences. IMGT germline references were used for aligning VDJ genes, and each clonotype was defined as a unique CDR3 amino acid sequence together with its V-J genes. Clonal expansion, Shannon diversity and CDR3 relatedness (CalcPairwiseDistances, ClusterSamples) were evaluated with VDJtools, and phylogenetic trees were built with CLCbio workbench. Using coefficient-of-variation modelling across technical triplicates, the study counted a clone as expanded if it had at least 8 unique UMIs. TCRdb reanalyzed the raw reads on its own, using fastp at Q25 for trimming and MiXCR for clone calling, and kept in-frame beta chains. Identical CDR3 proteins give one entry, which carries the most common genes and DNA. The V and J calls were not made by the authors but by TCRdb's processing. The sample table lists around 53,000 distinct CDR3 sequences, roughly 8.3% of them with a count of one. Under 2.5% of the sample rests with the top ten.

The chain is assembled from TRBV7-2 and TRBJ1-1, and TRBD1 may be the D gene, going by 6 matching bases. Sequencing was done on a sample of PBMCs. The clonotype originates from a woman aged 40-49 years in good health. The DNA sequence is given as TGTGCCAGCAGCTCGAGGGGGGACCCGAGCGCTGAAGCTTTCTTT. The encoded protein is CASSSRGDPSAEAFF.